This TCR beta chain was recovered during a study of blood T cell repertoires in COVID-19. Per germline, CDR1 ENHRY and CDR2 SYGVKD. This CDR3 has 13 amino acids. Trimming at V came to 10 bases and at J to 3 bases, leaving 5 bases not matched to a gene. Produced via immunoSEQ multiplex PCR; TCRdb's table is partial and in-frame only. The data hold 200,000 to 300,000 clones, with about 79% observed a single time. Sample: peripheral blood. The TCR sequence derives from a woman older than 75 with acute or convalescent COVID-19. The rearrangement uses TRBV10-3 and TRBJ1-4, with 7 bases that match TRBD1. CDR3 DNA sequence: TGTGCCACCGCGGGACAGCCTAATGAAAAACTGTTTTTT. Encoded protein: CATAGQPNEKLFF.